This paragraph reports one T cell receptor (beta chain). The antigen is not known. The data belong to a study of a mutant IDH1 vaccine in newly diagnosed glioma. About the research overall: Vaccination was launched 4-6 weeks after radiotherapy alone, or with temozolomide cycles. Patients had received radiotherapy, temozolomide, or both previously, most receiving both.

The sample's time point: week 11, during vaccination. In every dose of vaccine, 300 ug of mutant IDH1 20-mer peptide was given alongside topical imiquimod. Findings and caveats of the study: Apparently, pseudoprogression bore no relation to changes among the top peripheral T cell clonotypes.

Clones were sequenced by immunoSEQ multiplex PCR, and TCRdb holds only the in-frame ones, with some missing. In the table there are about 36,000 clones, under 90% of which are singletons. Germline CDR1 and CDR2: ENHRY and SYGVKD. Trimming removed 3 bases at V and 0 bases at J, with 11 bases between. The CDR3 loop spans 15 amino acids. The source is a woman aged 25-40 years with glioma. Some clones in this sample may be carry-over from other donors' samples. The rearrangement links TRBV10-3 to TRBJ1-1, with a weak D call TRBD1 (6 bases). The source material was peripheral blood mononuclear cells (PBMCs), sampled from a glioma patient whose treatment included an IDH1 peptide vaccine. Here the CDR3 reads CAISDPEGVNTEAFF. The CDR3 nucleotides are TGTGCCATCAGTGACCCCGAGGGGGTGAACACTGAAGCTTTCTTT.